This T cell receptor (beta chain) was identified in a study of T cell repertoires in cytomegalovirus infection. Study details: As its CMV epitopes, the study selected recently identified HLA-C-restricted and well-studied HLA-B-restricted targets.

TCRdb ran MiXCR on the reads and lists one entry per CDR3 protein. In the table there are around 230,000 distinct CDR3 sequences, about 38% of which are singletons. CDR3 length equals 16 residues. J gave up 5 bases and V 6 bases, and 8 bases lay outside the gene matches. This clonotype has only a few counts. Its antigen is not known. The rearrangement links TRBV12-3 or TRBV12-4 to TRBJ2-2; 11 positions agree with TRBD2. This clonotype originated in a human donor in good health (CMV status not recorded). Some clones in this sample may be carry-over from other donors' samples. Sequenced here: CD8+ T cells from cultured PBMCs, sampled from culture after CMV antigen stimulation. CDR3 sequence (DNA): TGTGCCAGCAGAGTTAGCGGGGGGGAGAAAACCGGGGAGCTGTTTTTT. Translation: CASRVSGGEKTGELFF.